A single TCR beta chain is shown here with its context. V dropped 3 bases and J dropped 3 bases, with 12 bases sitting between them. CDR1 LGHDT and CDR2 YNNKEL come from the germline V gene (reference sequence). CDR3 length equals 14 residues. The data originate from a study of blood T cell repertoires in COVID-19. About the research overall: Italy, Spain and the United States were the sources of the convalescent and acute COVID-19 samples.

Per the study methods: Amplification from reference gene primers served as the basis for estimated nucleated cell counts. Libraries were prepared by immunoSEQ multiplex PCR; TCRdb keeps only in-frame clonotypes and omits some of them. V and J calls and clone size follow that table, whereas D and trimming were derived from the DNA. The sample records 130,000 or so clones, about 86% being singletons. The sequencing sample was made of peripheral blood. The sequence was collected from a woman aged 55 to 70 with acute or convalescent COVID-19. The rearrangement joins TRBV3-1 (or the pseudogene TRBV3-2) to TRBJ2-7; D remains unclear. CDR3 DNA: TGTGCCAGCAGCCAGGGCCGAACCTACTACGAGCAGTACTTC. It is translated as CASSQGRTYYEQYF.